Each of the 8 T cell receptor beta chains below was sequenced from the same sample in a study of blood T cell repertoires in COVID-19. This table comes from immunoSEQ multiplex PCR, and its TCRdb copy is limited to in-frame clones, with some not included. The table records roughly 73,000 clones, around 90% of them present only once. The source material was peripheral blood. These receptors all come from a woman of 80 years or more with active or convalescent COVID-19.

V usage is TRBV9 and J usage is TRBJ1-6; possible D gene TRBD1, 5 bases. V was trimmed by 4 bases and J by 5 bases, leaving 16 bases between them. The CDR3 spans 16 residues. Germline values: CDR1 SGDLS, CDR2 YYNGEE. This CDR3 is CASSPRTGSNNSPLHF. CDR3 coding DNA: TGTGCCAGCAGCCCACGCACAGGTTCTAATAATTCACCCCTCCACTTT.

Notes on this clone: At the DNA level, this CDR3 is encoded by other sequences in the same sample as well. This chain connects TRBV4-2 to TRBJ1-5; no definite D call. This CDR3 spans 15 amino acids. CDR1 is LGHNA, CDR2 YNFKEQ, per germline. V lost 0 bases and J lost 5, with 11 bases in between. As DNA, the CDR3 is TGTGCCAGCAGCCAAGATTCAGGATCCCATCAGCCCCAGCATTTT. This gives the protein CASSQDSGSHQPQHF.

This chain uses TRBV6-1 with TRBJ2-5; TRBD2 matches 14 bases. Trimming cost V 3 bases and J 2 bases; bases outside gene matches: 5. The V gene's germline CDR1 is MNHNS and CDR2 SASEGT. The CDR3 loop spans 17 amino acids. The CDR3 DNA is TGTGCCAGCAGTGATCCAGGACTAGCGGGGGGACAAGAGACCCAGTACTTC. It encodes CASSDPGLAGGQETQYF.

The gene calls are TRBV9 and TRBJ1-1, with D perhaps matching TRBD1 (6 bases). The V gene lost 0 bases and the J gene lost 4 bases, with 13 bases spanning the gap. Germline loops: CDR1 SGDLS, CDR2 YYNGEE. This CDR3 has 15 amino acids. As DNA, the CDR3 is TGTGCCAGCAGCGTAGCAGCGGGGGCGGCCACTGAAGCTTTCTTT. Translation: CASSVAAGAATEAFF.

Here the CDR3 reads CATSRESSGTGNTGELFF. The CDR3 bases are TGTGCCACCAGCAGAGAATCCTCCGGGACAGGGAACACCGGGGAGCTGTTTTTT. The chain joins TRBV15 to TRBJ2-2; 8 bases are shared with TRBD1. The germline CDR1 and CDR2 sequences are LNHNV and YYDKDF (reference sequence). The length of the CDR3 is 18 residues. With 0 bases clipped from V and 1 base from J, the junction kept 7 bases outside the gene matches.

The chain couples TRBV6-6 to TRBJ1-1; no firm D call. CDR1 and CDR2 from the germline V gene are MNHNY and SVGAGI (reference sequence). CDR3 length: 14 amino acids. V was clipped by 2 bases and J by 1 base, with 8 bases between them. The CDR3 spells CASSYRGENTEAFF. The CDR3 DNA sequence: TGTGCCAGCAGTTACCGGGGAGAGAACACTGAAGCTTTCTTT.

In this sample, this clone turned up a few times. The gene calls are TRBV19 and TRBJ2-5, with 8 bases lining up with TRBD2. Germline V gene data show CDR1 as LNHDA and CDR2 as SQIVND (reference sequence). This CDR3 region has 14 residues. Trimming removed 5 bases from V and 5 bases from J; junction bases left unmatched: 7. DNA for the CDR3: TGTGCCAGTAGTGCCGGGGGGGTATCGGAGACCCAGTACTTC. Translated, it gives CASSAGGVSETQYF.

The V call is TRBV12-3 or TRBV12-4, the J call TRBJ2-3; 7 nucleotides match TRBD2. The CDR3 has 13 amino acids. With 3 bases clipped from V and 4 bases from J, the junction kept 1 base outside the gene matches. The CDR3: CASSFGGADTQYF. CDR3 nucleotide sequence: TGTGCCAGCAGTTTTGGGGGGGCAGATACGCAGTATTTT.